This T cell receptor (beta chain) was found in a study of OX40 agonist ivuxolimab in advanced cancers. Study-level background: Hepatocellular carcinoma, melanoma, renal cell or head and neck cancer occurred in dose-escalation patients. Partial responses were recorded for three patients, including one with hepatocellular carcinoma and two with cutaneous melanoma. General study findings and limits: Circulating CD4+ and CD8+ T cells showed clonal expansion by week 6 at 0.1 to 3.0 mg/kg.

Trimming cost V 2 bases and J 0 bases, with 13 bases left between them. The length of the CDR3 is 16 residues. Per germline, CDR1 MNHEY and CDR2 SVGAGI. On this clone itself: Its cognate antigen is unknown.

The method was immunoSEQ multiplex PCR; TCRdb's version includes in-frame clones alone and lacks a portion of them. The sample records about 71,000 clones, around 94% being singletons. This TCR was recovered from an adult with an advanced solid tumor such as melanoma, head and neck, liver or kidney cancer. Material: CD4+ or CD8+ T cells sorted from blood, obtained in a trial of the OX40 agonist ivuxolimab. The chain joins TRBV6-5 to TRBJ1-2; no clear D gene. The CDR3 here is CASSYAQPSSNYGYTF. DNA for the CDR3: TGTGCCAGCAGTTACGCACAGCCCTCCTCTAACTATGGCTACACCTTC.